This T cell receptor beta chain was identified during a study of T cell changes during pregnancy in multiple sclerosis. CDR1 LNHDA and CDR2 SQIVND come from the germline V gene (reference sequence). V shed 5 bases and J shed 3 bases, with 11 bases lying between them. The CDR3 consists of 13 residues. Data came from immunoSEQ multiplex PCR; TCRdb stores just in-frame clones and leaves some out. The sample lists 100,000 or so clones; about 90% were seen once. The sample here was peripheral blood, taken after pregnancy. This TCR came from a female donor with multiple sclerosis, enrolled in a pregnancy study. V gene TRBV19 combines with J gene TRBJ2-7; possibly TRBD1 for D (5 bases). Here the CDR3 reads CASSYGRVYEQYF. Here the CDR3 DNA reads TGTGCCAGTAGTTACGGCAGGGTCTACGAGCAGTACTTC.